One sample yielded the 32 T cell receptor beta chains listed below, sequenced in a study of Ad26.COV2.S vaccination and SARS-CoV-2 variants (dated by TCRdb to the early 2020s). The time point label, read with the paper, signifies: individuals recovered from natural SARS-CoV-2 infection. The receptor library was made with the immunoSEQ multiplex PCR assay. Held by TCRdb, this immuneACCESS table contains in-frame sequences only and omits some clones. Under half of the omission traces to an unresolved V gene where checked; the cause of the rest is unknown. Counted in this sample were about 100,000 clones; about three quarters of them appeared once. Of the sample, approximately 15% is held by the ten largest clones. Sequenced material: peripheral blood, taken after recovery from COVID-19. These receptors all stem from a human donor who had recovered from COVID-19.

This clone was observed once. The V call is TRBV28, the J call TRBJ1-2; no definite D call. CDR3 length equals 13 residues. V was cut by 6 bases and J by 3 bases, with 11 bases left in between. The germline gives CDR1 MDHEN, CDR2 SYDVKM. In DNA form, the CDR3 reads TGTGCCAGCAGCTTGCCGCAGGACTATGGCTACACCTTC. Protein product: CASSLPQDYGYTF.

The chain couples TRBV5-1 to TRBJ1-6; 7 bases align to TRBD1. Per the germline V gene, CDR1 is SGHRS and CDR2 is YFSETQ. Losses at the gene ends were 0 bases for V and 7 bases for J; bases not matched to a gene: 7. The CDR3 sequence is 16 residues long. The CDR3 DNA reads TGCGCCAGCAGCTTGGGACAGGGCCCGAAGAATTCACCCCTCCACTTT. Protein product: CASSLGQGPKNSPLHF.

This chain uses TRBV10-1 with TRBJ1-2; D may be TRBD1 (5 bases). Trimming pared 5 bases from V and 4 bases from J, leaving 11 bases between. The CDR3 loop spans 13 amino acids. Per the germline V gene, CDR1 is WNHNN and CDR2 is SYGVQD (reference sequence). In DNA, the CDR3 is TGCGCCAGCAGTTCGGACATGGCCTATGGCTACACCTTC. This sequence encodes CASSSDMAYGYTF.

The gene calls are TRBV4-2 and TRBJ2-5; 13 nucleotides line up with TRBD2. V was pared by 1 base and J by 2 bases, with 4 bases of the junction left unmatched. Germline V lookup: CDR1 LGHNA, CDR2 YNFKEQ. The CDR3 is 17 amino acids. The CDR3 region is CASSQVGTSGEQETQYF. The CDR3 nucleotides are TGTGCCAGCAGCCAAGTCGGGACTAGCGGGGAACAAGAGACCCAGTACTTC.

The chain uses TRBV5-6 and TRBJ2-5, with 11 bases matching TRBD2. Germline loops: CDR1 SGHDT, CDR2 YYEEEE. The CDR3 is 16 residues long. Trimming at V came to 4 bases and at J to 4 bases, leaving 9 bases not matched to a gene. In DNA, the CDR3 is TGTGCCAGCAGCCCCCGGGTTAGCGGGGGGGGAGAGACCCAGTACTTC. It specifies CASSPRVSGGGETQYF.

The CDR3 region is CAWSLRGGVHEQFF. CDR3 DNA: TGTGCCTGGAGTCTTCGGGGGGGCGTGCATGAGCAGTTCTTC. V and J are TRBV30 and TRBJ2-1, with 8 positions matching TRBD2. V lost 2 bases and J lost 8; bases outside the gene matches: 8. CDR3 length: 14 residues. The V gene's germline CDR1 is GTSNPN and CDR2 SVGIG (reference sequence).

The V gene is TRBV5-1, the J gene TRBJ2-3, with D tentatively TRBD2 (6 bases). Trimming left V 0 bases short and J 4 bases short, with 15 bases between. The CDR3 loop spans 16 amino acids. Germline-derived CDR1 and CDR2 are SGHRS and YFSETQ. The CDR3 loop is CASSLGGGEVADTQYF. The CDR3 coding sequence is TGCGCCAGCAGCTTGGGAGGCGGGGAGGTTGCAGATACGCAGTATTTT.

The chain combines TRBV5-6 with TRBJ2-1, with TRBD2 as a possible D gene (5 bases). Germline V CDR1 and CDR2: SGHDT, YYEEEE. Trimming shortened V by 5 bases and J by 4 bases, and 22 bases separated the two germline ends. CDR3 size: 17 residues. For the CDR3, the DNA is TGTGCCAGCAGGCCGGGGTGGGCCCAGCTTAAATACAATGAGCAGTTCTTC. Translating it yields CASRPGWAQLKYNEQFF.

This clone was recorded only once. The chain is built from TRBV28 and TRBJ2-7; 7 nucleotides agree with TRBD1. CDR3 length: 13 amino acids. V gave up 2 bases and J gave up 6 bases; unmatched junction bases: 4. Germline loops: CDR1 MDHEN, CDR2 SYDVKM. The CDR3 region is CASSLPDRAEQYF. For the CDR3, the DNA is TGTGCCAGCAGTTTACCCGACAGGGCCGAGCAGTACTTC. Variable domain in full (rest from reference TRBV28 and TRBJ2-7): DVKVTQSSRYLVKRTGEKVFLECVQDMDHENMFWYRQDPGLGLRLIYFSYDVKMKEKGDIPEGYSVSREKKERFSLILESASTNQTSMYLCASSLPDRAEQYFGPGTRLTVT.

This clone was counted between two and nine times. The chain combines TRBV5-6 with TRBJ1-1, with 7 bases aligning to TRBD1. From germline, CDR1 is SGHDT and CDR2 YYEEEE. Trimming cost V 2 bases and J 0 bases; bases outside gene matches: 4. The CDR3 runs to 15 residues. Written as DNA, the CDR3 is TGTGCCAGCAGCTTCTTCAGGGGGATGAACACTGAAGCTTTCTTT. This translates into CASSFFRGMNTEAFF.

The chain has TRBV18 and TRBJ2-3; D is uncertain. The length of the CDR3 is 13 residues. V lost 6 bases and J lost 8, with 15 bases in between. CDR1 and CDR2 (germline): KGHSH, LQKENI. The CDR3 DNA is TGTGCCAGCTCGCCAGACCAAACTGTTACGCAGTATTTT. Its protein is CASSPDQTVTQYF.

This rearrangement joins TRBV4-2 to TRBJ2-1; 9 nucleotides match TRBD1. V was pared by 1 base and J by 7 bases, with 5 bases of the junction left unmatched. The CDR3 totals 15 residues. Germline V lookup: CDR1 LGHNA, CDR2 YNFKEQ. The CDR3 DNA reads TGTGCCAGCAGCCAAGTGGGGACAGGGTCAAATGAGCAGTTCTTC. Encoded protein: CASSQVGTGSNEQFF.

The chain employs TRBV4-3 and TRBJ2-2, with D possibly being TRBD2 (7 bases). Germline values: CDR1 LGHNA, CDR2 YSLEER. CDR3 length: 16 residues. The germline V and J ends were trimmed by 0 bases and 3 bases, with 11 bases remaining between them. The CDR3 sequence: CASSQDRGADTGELFF. The CDR3 DNA is TGCGCCAGCAGCCAAGACCGGGGGGCGGACACCGGGGAGCTGTTTTTT.

The V and J genes are TRBV5-4 and TRBJ2-7; D tentatively reads TRBD1 or TRBD2 (6 bases each). Germline CDR1 and CDR2: SGHNT and YYREEE (reference sequence). V lost 0 bases and J lost 2, with 15 bases in between. The CDR3 is 16 amino acids. CDR3 DNA sequence: TGTGCCAGCAGCTTGGAGGTCGGGGGCCCTACCTACGAGCAGTACTTC. Translating it yields CASSLEVGGPTYEQYF. The full variable domain, with the rest looked up from reference TRBV5-4 and TRBJ2-7, is ETGVTQSPTHLIKTRGQQVTLRCSSQSGHNTVSWYQQALGQGPQFIFQYYREEENGRGNFPPRFSGLQFPNYSSELNVNALELDDSALYLCASSLEVGGPTYEQYFGPGTRLTVT.

CDR3 in amino acids: CAISQVGVTEAFF. The CDR3 DNA follows: TGTGCCATCAGCCAGGTGGGGGTCACTGAAGCTTTCTTT. The chain uses TRBV10-3 and TRBJ1-1; weak D call: TRBD1 (5 bases). Trimming took 6 bases from V and 4 from J, leaving 12 bases between them. CDR1 ENHRY and CDR2 SYGVKD come from the germline V gene. The CDR3 is 13 amino acids.

This rearrangement joins TRBV4-1 to TRBJ1-2, with D hard to call. Trimming shortened V by 4 bases and J by 1 base, and 13 bases separated the two germline ends. The CDR3 has 15 residues. Germline V gives CDR1 MGHRA, CDR2 YSYEKL. The CDR3 DNA reads as TGCGCCAGCAGCCGGACCCCGGACTATAACTATGGCTACACCTTC. The encoded protein is CASSRTPDYNYGYTF.

Only a few counts were recorded for this clone. In nucleotides, the CDR3 is TGTGCCAGCAGTTCCGAGGGTTTTAGAAAACTGTTTTTT. It is translated as CASSSEGFRKLFF. The chain recombines TRBV27 with TRBJ1-4; unclear D gene. The length of the CDR3 is 13 residues. Looked up from germline, CDR1 is MNHEY and CDR2 is SMNVEV (reference sequence). The germline V and J ends were trimmed by 4 bases and 10 bases, with 13 bases remaining between them.

This clone was seen a single time. This sequence joins TRBV3-1 (or the pseudogene TRBV3-2) and TRBJ2-1; 9 bases match TRBD1. Looked up from germline, CDR1 is LGHDT and CDR2 is YNNKEL (reference sequence). Trimming at V came to 3 bases and at J to 6 bases, leaving 9 bases not matched to a gene. This CDR3 region has 16 residues. The CDR3 sequence is CASSQQPGQGFNEQFF. The CDR3 DNA is TGTGCCAGCAGCCAGCAACCGGGACAGGGTTTCAATGAGCAGTTCTTC.

The chain is built from TRBV2 and TRBJ1-5; D is unclear. Germline V gene data show CDR1 as SNHLY and CDR2 as FYNNEI. The CDR3 is made up of 14 amino acids. The V end was cut by 4 bases, the J end by 7 bases, with 14 bases between. CDR3 loop: CASSAALGGQPQHF. In DNA, the CDR3 is TGTGCCAGCAGTGCAGCCCTGGGAGGGCAGCCCCAGCATTTT.

J is TRBJ1-1 and V is TRBV19; 7 nucleotides line up with TRBD1. The V gene's germline CDR1 is LNHDA and CDR2 SQIVND (reference sequence). There are 15 residues in the CDR3. The V segment lost 6 bases and the J segment 11 bases; nucleotides outside the gene matches: 18. The CDR3 DNA sequence: TGTGCCAGTAGGAATTCTCACGAGGGGGCGATCGTTGCTTTCTTT. Its protein product is CASRNSHEGAIVAFF.

This chain joins TRBV2 and TRBJ1-5; tentatively, D is TRBD1 (5 bases). CDR1 SNHLY and CDR2 FYNNEI come from the germline V gene. CDR3 length: 12 amino acids. V was clipped by 8 bases and J by 8 bases, with 13 bases between them. CDR3 region: CASWDGKEPQHF. Written as DNA, the CDR3 is TGTGCCAGCTGGGACGGGAAAGAGCCCCAGCATTTT. Using reference TRBV2 and TRBJ1-5 for the parts outside the CDR3, the full variable domain is EPEVTQTPSHQVTQMGQEVILRCVPISNHLYFYWYRQILGQKVEFLVSFYNNEISEKSEIFDDQFSVERPDGSNFTLKIRSTKLEDSAMYFCASWDGKEPQHFGDGTRLSIL.

There are a few counts of this clone. The CDR3 reads CASSQLSESFPLHF. The CDR3 DNA reads as TGTGCCAGCAGCCAATTATCAGAATCGTTTCCCCTCCACTTT. The chain is built from TRBV3-1 (or the pseudogene TRBV3-2) and TRBJ1-6; D is unresolved. This CDR3 region has 14 residues. CDR1 is LGHDT, CDR2 YNNKEL, per germline (reference sequence). V shed 2 bases and J shed 13 bases, with 15 bases lying between them.

In this sample, this clone turned up once. The gene calls are TRBV5-1 and TRBJ2-5; TRBD2 matches at 14 bases. Germline V lookup: CDR1 SGHRS, CDR2 YFSETQ. The CDR3 runs to 17 residues. V dropped 0 bases and J dropped 5; count of bases not matched to a gene: 6. Here the CDR3 reads CASSLAGTSGGGETQYF. CDR3 DNA sequence: TGCGCCAGCAGCTTGGCCGGGACTAGCGGGGGAGGTGAGACCCAGTACTTC.

V is TRBV5-6 and J is TRBJ2-5; TRBD1 is a possible D gene (6 bases). V dropped 2 bases and J dropped 4 bases, with 9 bases sitting between them. In germline, CDR1 is SGHDT, CDR2 YYEEEE. There are 13 residues in the CDR3. The CDR3 spells CASSFGQRETQYF. CDR3 DNA: TGTGCCAGCAGCTTTGGACAGCGAGAGACCCAGTACTTC.

This chain links TRBV3-1 (or the pseudogene TRBV3-2) with TRBJ2-2; TRBD2 is a possible D gene (5 bases). Trimming removed 4 bases at V and 7 bases at J, with 7 bases between. The CDR3 has 12 residues. Germline V gives CDR1 LGHDT, CDR2 YNNKEL (reference sequence). CDR3: CASSRESGELFF. As DNA, the CDR3 is TGTGCCAGCAGCCGGGAGAGCGGGGAGCTGTTTTTT.

The V gene is TRBV3-1 (or the pseudogene TRBV3-2), the J gene TRBJ2-7; D is uncertain. This CDR3 has 15 residues. Between the trimmed V and J ends, which lost 5 bases and 0 bases, there was a span of 14 bases. CDR1 is LGHDT and CDR2 is YNNKEL in the germline V gene (reference sequence). CDR3 nucleotides: TGTGCCAGCAGCACCAATCCCCAGTCCTCCTACGAGCAGTACTTC. Translated: CASSTNPQSSYEQYF.

The chain links TRBV9 to TRBJ2-3, with D possibly matching TRBD1 (5 bases). The ends were cut back, 0 bases at V and 1 base at J, with 12 bases in the middle. Germline lookup yields CDR1 SGDLS and CDR2 YYNGEE. The CDR3 is 16 amino acids. CDR3 in DNA: TGTGCCAGCAGCGTAGTTCTGGGGCATGGCACAGATACGCAGTATTTT. As protein: CASSVVLGHGTDTQYF.

This clone came up once. The chain has TRBV7-2 and TRBJ1-5; D gene ambiguous. This CDR3 has 16 amino acids. The V gene lost 5 bases and the J gene lost 6 bases, with 20 bases spanning the gap. Germline V gene lookup returns CDR1 SGHTA and CDR2 FQGNSA. In DNA, the CDR3 is TGTGCCAGCAGCCCGTCAGAGGTTGGCTGGGGTCAGCCCCAGCATTTT. Its translation: CASSPSEVGWGQPQHF.

Regarding this clone: The same CDR3 is also encoded by other DNA sequences in this sample. The CDR3 region is CASSTDRGSTDTQYF. The CDR3 DNA reads as TGTGCCAGCAGCACGGACAGGGGAAGCACAGATACGCAGTATTTT. The chain links TRBV7-3 to TRBJ2-3; 9 bases line up with TRBD1. Per the germline V gene, CDR1 is SGHTA and CDR2 is FQGTGA. Losses at the gene ends were 5 bases for V and 0 bases for J; bases not matched to a gene: 3. CDR3 length: 15 residues. Full variable domain (remainder filled in from reference TRBV7-3 and TRBJ2-3): GAGVSQTPSNKVTEKGKYVELRCDPISGHTALYWYRQSLGQGPEFLIYFQGTGAADDSGLPNDRFFAVRPEGSVSTLKIQRTERGDSAVYLCASSTDRGSTDTQYFGPGTRLTVL.

This rearrangement joins TRBV4-2 to TRBJ2-7, with D perhaps matching TRBD2 (5 bases). The CDR3 loop spans 20 amino acids. Trimming took 0 bases from V and 0 from J, leaving 24 bases between them. CDR1 LGHNA and CDR2 YNFKEQ come from the germline V gene. The chain's CDR3 is CASSQETPWGTGLDSYEQYF. CDR3 bases: TGTGCCAGCAGCCAAGAAACCCCCTGGGGAACGGGGTTAGACTCCTACGAGCAGTACTTC.

The chain uses TRBV10-3 and TRBJ1-3, with D maybe TRBD1 (5 bases). V was shortened by 6 bases and J by 0 bases, with 12 bases between the two germline ends. Germline V gene data show CDR1 as ENHRY and CDR2 as SYGVKD. This CDR3 region has 15 residues. The CDR3 DNA reads as TGTGCCATCAGGGGGGGAGCAGGCTCTGGAAACACCATATATTTT. It is translated as CAIRGGAGSGNTIYF.

This sequence joins TRBV15 and TRBJ2-5; 13 positions agree with TRBD2. There are 16 residues in the CDR3. Germline CDR1 reads LNHNV; CDR2 reads YYDKDF (reference sequence). The V segment lost 3 bases and the J segment 4 bases; nucleotides outside the gene matches: 5. For the CDR3, the DNA is TGTGCCACCAGCAGTGGGACTAGCGGGGAGGGAGAGACCCAGTACTTC. Its translation: CATSSGTSGEGETQYF.